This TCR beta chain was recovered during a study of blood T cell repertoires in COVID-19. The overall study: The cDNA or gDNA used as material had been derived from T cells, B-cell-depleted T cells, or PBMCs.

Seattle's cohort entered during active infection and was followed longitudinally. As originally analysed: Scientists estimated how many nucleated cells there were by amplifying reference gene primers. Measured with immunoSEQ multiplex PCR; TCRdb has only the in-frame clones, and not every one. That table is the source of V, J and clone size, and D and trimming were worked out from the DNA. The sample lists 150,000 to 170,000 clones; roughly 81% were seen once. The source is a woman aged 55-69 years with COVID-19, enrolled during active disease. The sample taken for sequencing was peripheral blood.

CDR3 DNA sequence: TGTGCTTCGGAGGGCGGAACTAATGAAAAACTGTTTTTT. This codes for CASEGGTNEKLFF. This chain joins TRBV15 and TRBJ1-4, with no clear D. The germline V gene encodes CDR1 LNHNV and CDR2 YYDKDF (reference sequence). This CDR3 spans 13 amino acids.